The clone carrying this T cell receptor beta chain has just one count. The antigen remains unidentified. This sample was included in a study of radiation and T cells in renal cell carcinoma. Findings of the study overall: Without pretreatment biopsies, baseline tumor clonotype presence was undetermined.

This sample's time point: blood 4 weeks post-SBRT, at nephrectomy. Treatment here: 15 Gy SBRT to primary tumor, nephrectomy 4 weeks later. Nephrectomy followed 15 Gy stereotactic body radiation by 4 weeks. Serial blood draws occurred at baseline and 2 and 4 weeks post-SBRT. Clear cell pathology was present in this patient's renal cell carcinoma. The data were produced by immunoSEQ multiplex PCR, yet TCRdb's version contains in-frame clones alone and is incomplete. The repertoire includes some 150,000 clones, less than 90% of them detected once, and around 17% sits in the top ten. Germline V lookup: CDR1 MGHRA, CDR2 YSYEKL. There are 16 residues in the CDR3. V was pared by 1 base and J by 3 bases, with 16 bases between.

The sample consisted of blood, taken from a patient whose treatment included radiotherapy and nephrectomy. The chain couples TRBV4-1 to TRBJ2-7, with TRBD1 as a possible D gene (6 bases). This sequence was found in a woman in her forties or fifties with renal cell carcinoma. CDR3 sequence (DNA): TGCGCCAGCAGCCAAGTCATCAGGGGAGACGGCTACGAGCAGTACTTC. It is translated as CASSQVIRGDGYEQYF.